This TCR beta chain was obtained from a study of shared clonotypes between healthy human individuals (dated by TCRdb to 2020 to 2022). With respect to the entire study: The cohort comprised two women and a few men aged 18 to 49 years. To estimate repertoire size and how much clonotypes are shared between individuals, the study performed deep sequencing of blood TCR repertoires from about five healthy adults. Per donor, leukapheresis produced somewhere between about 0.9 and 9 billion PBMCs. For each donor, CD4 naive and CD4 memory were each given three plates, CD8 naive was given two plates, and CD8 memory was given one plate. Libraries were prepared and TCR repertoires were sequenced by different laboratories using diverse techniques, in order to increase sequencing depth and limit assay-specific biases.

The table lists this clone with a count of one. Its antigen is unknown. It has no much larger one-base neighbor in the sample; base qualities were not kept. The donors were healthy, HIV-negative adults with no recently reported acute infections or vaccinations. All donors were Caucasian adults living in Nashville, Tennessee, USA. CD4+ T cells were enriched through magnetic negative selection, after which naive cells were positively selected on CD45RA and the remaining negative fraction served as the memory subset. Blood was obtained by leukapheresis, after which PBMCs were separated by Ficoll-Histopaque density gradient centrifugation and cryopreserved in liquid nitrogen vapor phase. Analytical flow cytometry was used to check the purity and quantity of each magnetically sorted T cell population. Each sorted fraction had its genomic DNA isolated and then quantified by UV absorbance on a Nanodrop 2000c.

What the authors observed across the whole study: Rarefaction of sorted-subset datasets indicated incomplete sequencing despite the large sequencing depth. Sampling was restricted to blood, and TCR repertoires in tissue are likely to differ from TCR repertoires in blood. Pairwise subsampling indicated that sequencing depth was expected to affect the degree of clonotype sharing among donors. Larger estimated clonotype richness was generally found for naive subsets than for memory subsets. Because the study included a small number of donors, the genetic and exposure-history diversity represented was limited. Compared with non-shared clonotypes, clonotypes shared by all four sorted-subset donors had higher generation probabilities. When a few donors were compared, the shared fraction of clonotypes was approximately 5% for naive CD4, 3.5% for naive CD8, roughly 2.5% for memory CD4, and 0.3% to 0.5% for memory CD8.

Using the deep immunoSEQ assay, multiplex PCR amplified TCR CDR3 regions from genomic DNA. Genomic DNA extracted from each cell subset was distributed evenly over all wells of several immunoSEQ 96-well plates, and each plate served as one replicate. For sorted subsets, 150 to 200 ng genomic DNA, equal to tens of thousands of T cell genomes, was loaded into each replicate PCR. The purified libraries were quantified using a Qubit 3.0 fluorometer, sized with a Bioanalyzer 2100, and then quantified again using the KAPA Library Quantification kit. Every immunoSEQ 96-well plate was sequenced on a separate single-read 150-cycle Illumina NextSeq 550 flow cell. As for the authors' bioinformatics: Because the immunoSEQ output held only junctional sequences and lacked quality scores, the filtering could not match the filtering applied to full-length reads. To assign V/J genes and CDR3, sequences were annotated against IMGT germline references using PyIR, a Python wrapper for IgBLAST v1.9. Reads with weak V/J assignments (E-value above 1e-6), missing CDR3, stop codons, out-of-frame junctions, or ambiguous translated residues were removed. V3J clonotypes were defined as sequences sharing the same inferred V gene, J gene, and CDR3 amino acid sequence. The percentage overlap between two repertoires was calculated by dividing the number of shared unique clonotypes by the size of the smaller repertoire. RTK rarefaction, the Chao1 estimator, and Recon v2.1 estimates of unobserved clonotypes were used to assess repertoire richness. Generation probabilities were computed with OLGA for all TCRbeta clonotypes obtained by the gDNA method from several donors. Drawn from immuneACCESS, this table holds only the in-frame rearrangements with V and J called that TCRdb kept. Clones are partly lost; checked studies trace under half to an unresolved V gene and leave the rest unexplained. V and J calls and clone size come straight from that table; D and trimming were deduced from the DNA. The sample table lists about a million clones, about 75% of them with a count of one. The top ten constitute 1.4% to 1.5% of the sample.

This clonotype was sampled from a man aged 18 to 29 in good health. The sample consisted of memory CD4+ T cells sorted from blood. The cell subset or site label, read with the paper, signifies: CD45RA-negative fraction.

The nucleotide sequence is TGTGCCAGCCGGTCCCGGGACCCTTATAACTATGGCTACACCTTC. This translates into CASRSRDPYNYGYTF. The sequence links TRBV28 to TRBJ1-2; TRBD1 could be the D gene, as 5 bases match. The CDR3 measures 15 amino acids from cysteine to phenylalanine. Only CDR3 DNA remains: 45 bases, in frame from the first base. Reading the germline V gene gives CDR1 MDHEN and CDR2 SYDVKM. V and J are truncated by 8 bases and 1 base respectively, leaving an intervening sequence of 17 bases.